This TCR beta chain was observed in a study of T-cell memory formation after mild COVID-19. Study summary: For the most part, TCR clusters were specific to one donor.

5'RACE, which relied on constant-segment primers, yielded TCR alpha and TCR beta cDNA libraries carrying sample barcodes and UMIs. TCRdb re-called the 5' RACE reads through MiXCR, storing one row per CDR3 protein. The sample shows around 500,000 distinct CDR3 sequences, around a sixth of them seen only once. CDR3 size: 15 residues. V lost 1 base and J 0 bases, leaving 4 bases between the germline ends. Looked up from germline, CDR1 is SGHTA and CDR2 is FQGNSA. Worth noting for this clonotype: Given a much more abundant clone one base away, this may be a read error. In this CDR3 the conserved last residue, phenylalanine or tryptophan, is missing, so a read error is likely.

The chain is built from TRBV7-2 and TRBJ2-6; D unresolved. The sequenced material came from PBMCs or a T cell subset sorted from them (not recorded which). The sequence was obtained from an adult woman who had mild COVID-19 (a few samples of this study predate the infection). Cell type and time point are not known. The CDR3 protein is CASSLGGSGANVLTL. The CDR3 bases are TGTGCCAGCAGCTTAGGGGGCTCTGGGGCCAACGTCCTGACTTTA.